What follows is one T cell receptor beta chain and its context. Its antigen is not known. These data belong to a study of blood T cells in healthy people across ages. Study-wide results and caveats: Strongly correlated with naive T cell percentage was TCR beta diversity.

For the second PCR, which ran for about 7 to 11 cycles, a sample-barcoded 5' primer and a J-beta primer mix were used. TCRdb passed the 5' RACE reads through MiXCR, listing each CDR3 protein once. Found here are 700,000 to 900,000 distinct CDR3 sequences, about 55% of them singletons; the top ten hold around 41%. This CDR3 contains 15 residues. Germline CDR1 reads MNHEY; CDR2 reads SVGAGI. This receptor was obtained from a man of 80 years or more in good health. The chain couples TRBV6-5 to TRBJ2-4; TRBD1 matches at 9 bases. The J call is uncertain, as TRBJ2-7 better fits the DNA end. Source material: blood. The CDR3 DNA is TGTGCCAGCAGTAGAACAGGGACAGGGTTCTACGAGCAGTACTTC. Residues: CASSRTGTGFYEQYF.